This T cell receptor (beta chain) was captured in a study of blood T cell repertoires in COVID-19. For the study at large: Nucleic acid was either cDNA or gDNA, and it came from T cells, B-cell-depleted T cells, or PBMCs.

Clones were read by immunoSEQ multiplex PCR, and TCRdb kept only the in-frame ones, dropping some. The sample carries about 670,000 clones, over 80% recorded once. The CDR3 loop spans 15 amino acids. J was trimmed by 3 bases and V by 1 base; bases with no gene match: 4. The germline V gene has CDR1 LNHDA and CDR2 SQIVND (reference sequence). The V and J genes are TRBV19 and TRBJ2-7; 9 positions agree with TRBD1. The receptor was derived from a woman aged 18-29 years with acute or convalescent COVID-19. Material for sequencing was peripheral blood. The CDR3 sequence is CASSIARDRDYEQYF. CDR3 nucleotides: TGTGCCAGTAGTATAGCACGGGACAGGGACTACGAGCAGTACTTC.